Following are 14 T cell receptor beta chains from one sample sequenced in a study of blood T cell repertoires in COVID-19 (dated by TCRdb to about 2020). Libraries were made using the immunoSEQ multiplex PCR assay. As stored in TCRdb, this immuneACCESS dataset retains in-frame rearrangements with V and J assigned. A fraction of the clones does not appear; measured against another copy, unresolved V genes explain less than half of the discrepancy, and the remainder lacks a known reason. In this sample the table shows fewer than 200,000 clones, 70% to 90% of which occur a single time. Roughly 1.1% of the sample lies in the top ten. What was sequenced was peripheral blood. The receptors here all came from a man aged 60-69 years who had recovered from COVID-19.

The chain joins TRBV12-3 or TRBV12-4 to TRBJ1-2; a possible D gene is TRBD1 (5 bases). This CDR3 has 13 amino acids. Trimming left V 3 bases short and J 6 bases short, with 11 bases between. The CDR3 sequence is CASSLSGADGYTF. CDR3 bases: TGTGCCAGCAGTTTGTCTGGGGCCGATGGCTACACCTTC.

Points on this clone: This sample includes further DNA sequences coding for the same CDR3. The chain links TRBV7-9 to TRBJ1-1; D is perhaps TRBD1 (6 bases). The CDR3 runs 13 residues. Trimming took 1 base from V and 5 from J, leaving 8 bases between them. CDR1 and CDR2 (germline): SEHNR, FQNEAQ (reference sequence). Here the CDR3 reads CASSLEGGTEAFF. DNA for the CDR3: TGTGCCAGCAGCTTAGAAGGGGGAACTGAAGCTTTCTTT.

This chain links TRBV24-1 with TRBJ1-2; D might be TRBD1 (6 bases). V lost 4 bases and J lost 7, with 18 bases in between. The length of the CDR3 is 15 residues. CDR1 KGHDR and CDR2 SFDVKD come from the germline V gene. The CDR3 sequence: CATSDLPGDRGGYTF. The DNA for the CDR3 is TGTGCCACCAGTGACCTACCAGGGGATCGTGGTGGCTACACCTTC.

This clone has ten or more counts. The V call is TRBV21-1, the J call TRBJ1-5; the listed D gene, TRBD1, was not tested against the DNA. TRBV21-1 is a known pseudogene. This CDR3 has 16 residues. CDR3 residues: CASSTRDRGRNQPQHF. CDR3 coding DNA: TGTGCCAGCAGCACCCGGGACAGGGGGCGAAATCAGCCCCAGCATTTT.

This clone was detected only once. Written as DNA, the CDR3 is TGCGCCAGCAGCCGTCAGGTGGGACAGGGGGACACTGAAGCTTTCTTT. Its translation is CASSRQVGQGDTEAFF. The chain uses TRBV5-1 and TRBJ1-1; 11 nucleotides line up with TRBD1. V lost 4 bases and J lost 3; bases outside the gene matches: 8. Germline V gene data show CDR1 as SGHRS and CDR2 as YFSETQ. The CDR3 contains 16 residues.

The count of this clone is one. The rearrangement joins TRBV12-3 or TRBV12-4 to TRBJ1-2; unclear D gene. The CDR3 covers 12 residues. V lost 3 bases and J 6 bases, leaving 8 bases between the germline ends. CDR3 protein: CASSLVEDGYTF. CDR3 coding DNA: TGTGCCAGCAGTTTGGTAGAGGATGGCTACACCTTC.

V is TRBV29-1 and J is TRBJ2-1; TRBD1 matches 8 bases. This CDR3 has 14 amino acids. J was trimmed by 4 bases and V by 8 bases; bases with no gene match: 10. CDR1 and CDR2 from the germline V gene are SQVTM and ANQGSEA. In DNA form, the CDR3 reads TGCAGCATCTTCCCAAGGGACAGGTACAATGAGCAGTTCTTC. Translated, it gives CSIFPRDRYNEQFF.

The chain links TRBV5-6 to TRBJ2-3; 11 nucleotides line up with TRBD2. Germline V lookup: CDR1 SGHDT, CDR2 YYEEEE. This CDR3 is 15 amino acids long. The trim removed 2 bases at V and 5 bases at J, leaving 4 bases unmatched. CDR3 DNA: TGTGCCAGCAGCTTAGAGACTAGCGGGGTAGATACGCAGTATTTT. This gives the protein CASSLETSGVDTQYF.

In nucleotides, the CDR3 is TGTGCCAGCAGCTTAGTGCGGCAGAACACTGAAGCTTTCTTT. This translates into CASSLVRQNTEAFF. This sequence joins TRBV7-8 and TRBJ1-1; D is unclear. This CDR3 is built from 14 residues. The germline V and J ends were trimmed by 1 base and 1 base, with 7 bases remaining between them. Germline V CDR1 and CDR2: SGHVS, FQNEAQ.

In this sample, this clone turned up a few times. V and J are TRBV5-1 and TRBJ2-2, with 7 bases aligning to TRBD1. Trimming at V came to 3 bases and at J to 1 base, leaving 0 bases not matched to a gene. Germline lookup yields CDR1 SGHRS and CDR2 YFSETQ. The CDR3 sequence is 14 residues long. CDR3 in amino acids: CASSWTGNTGELFF. The CDR3 DNA reads TGCGCCAGCAGCTGGACAGGGAACACCGGGGAGCTGTTTTTT.

The V and J genes are TRBV2 and TRBJ2-6, with D unresolved. V was shortened by 2 bases and J by 3 bases, with 11 bases between the two germline ends. The CDR3 contains 16 residues. Germline assignment: CDR1 SNHLY and CDR2 FYNNEI. CDR3 sequence: CASSETGPSGANVLTF. The CDR3 DNA reads TGTGCCAGCAGTGAAACGGGTCCTAGTGGGGCCAACGTCCTGACTTTC.

The chain is built from TRBV6-2 or TRBV6-3 and TRBJ2-5; TRBD1 agrees at 7 bases. This CDR3 is 14 amino acids long. V shed 4 bases and J 2 bases; nucleotides not matched to a gene: 4. Per germline, CDR1 MNHEY and CDR2 SVGEGT. For the CDR3, the DNA is TGTGCCAGCAGTTTCGGACAGGAACAAGAGACCCAGTACTTC. It specifies CASSFGQEQETQYF.

The rearrangement links TRBV4-1 to TRBJ2-7; 10 bases are shared with TRBD2. The J segment lost 0 bases and the V segment lost 1 base, leaving 0 bases of the junction unmatched. This CDR3 is 15 amino acids long. CDR1 and CDR2 from the germline V gene are MGHRA and YSYEKL. The CDR3, as DNA: TGCGCCAGCAGCCAAGTAGCGGGGGGCTCCTACGAGCAGTACTTC. It is translated as CASSQVAGGSYEQYF.

The genes are TRBV2 and TRBJ1-6; TRBD1 might be the D (6 bases). Germline CDR1 is SNHLY and CDR2 is FYNNEI. CDR3 length equals 13 residues. Deletions cut 7 bases from V and 12 bases from J, with 16 bases between. CDR3 residues: CASNRAGSRPLHF. CDR3 sequence (DNA): TGTGCCAGCAACAGGGCGGGCTCCCGACCCCTCCACTTT.